This T cell receptor (beta chain) was captured by sequencing in a study of shared clonotypes between healthy human individuals. There were no recent acute infections or vaccinations among the donors, who were healthy HIV-negative adults. Partitioning of CD4+ cells yielded a CD45RA+ naive subset and a CD45RA-negative memory subset. Sequencing used immunoSEQ multiplex PCR; TCRdb keeps in-frame clones, though not all of them. The top ten clones hold 0.4% to 0.55% of a sample with about 1.5 million clones, 95% to 99% of them seen once. Regarding the study as a whole: It was observed that 5% to 6.5% of naive CD4 clonotypes were shared across several donors. Read depth was anticipated to influence clonotype sharing among donors.

Comments on this clone: Its antigen is unidentified.

The specimen sequenced was naive CD4+ T cells sorted from blood. Specified subset: CD45RA+ positively selected. The origin of this receptor is a man aged 25-40 years in good health.

Here the CDR3 reads CASSRTVGGMNTEAFF. DNA of the CDR3: TGCGCCAGCAGCCGTACAGTCGGGGGAATGAACACTGAAGCTTTCTTT. The chain is built from TRBV5-1 and TRBJ1-1; possibly TRBD1 for D (5 bases). The V end lost 4 bases, the J end lost 0 bases, and 16 bases lay between the germline ends. There are 16 residues in the CDR3. The germline V gene encodes CDR1 SGHRS and CDR2 YFSETQ.